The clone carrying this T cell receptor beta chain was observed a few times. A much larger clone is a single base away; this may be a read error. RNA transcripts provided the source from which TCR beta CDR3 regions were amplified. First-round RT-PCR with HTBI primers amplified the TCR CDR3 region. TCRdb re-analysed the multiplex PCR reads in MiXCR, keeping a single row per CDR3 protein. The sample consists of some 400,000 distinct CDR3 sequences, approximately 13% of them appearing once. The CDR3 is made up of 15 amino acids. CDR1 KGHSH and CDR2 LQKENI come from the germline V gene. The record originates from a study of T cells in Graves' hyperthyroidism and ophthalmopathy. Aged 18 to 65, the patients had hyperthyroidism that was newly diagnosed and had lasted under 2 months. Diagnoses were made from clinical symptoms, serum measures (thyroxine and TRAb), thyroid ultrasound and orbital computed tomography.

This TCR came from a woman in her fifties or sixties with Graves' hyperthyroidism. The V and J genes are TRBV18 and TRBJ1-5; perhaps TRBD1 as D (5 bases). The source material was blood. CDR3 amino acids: CTSSPNSGNNQPQHF. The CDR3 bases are TGTACCAGCTCACCAAACTCAGGGAACAATCAGCCCCAGCATTTT.